This TCR beta chain was recorded in a study of regulatory T cells in long-lasting Graves disease. General observations from the study: Among samples with persistent disease, TRBV28, TRBJ1-2 and TRBJ2-5 were favored.

Libraries of TCR beta came from iRepertoire HTBI primers plus Arm-PCR of CDR3 regions. A single record per CDR3 protein comes from TCRdb applying MiXCR to the multiplex PCR reads. The sample has a few hundred thousand distinct CDR3 sequences, 12% seen once. The CDR3 has 16 amino acids. Germline V CDR1 and CDR2: SGHTA, FQGNSA. Trimming at V came to 5 bases and at J to 4 bases, leaving 10 bases not matched to a gene. The time point here: newly diagnosed GD, antithyroid drugs for less than 3 months. TCR sequences were obtained from RNA taken from PBMCs. A word on this clonotype: What it recognizes is unknown.

In addition, the sample was reused for a study of T cells in Graves' hyperthyroidism and ophthalmopathy.

The receptor comes from a woman aged 18-29 years with Graves disease. The material was peripheral blood mononuclear cells (PBMCs), obtained at new diagnosis, from a patient treated with antithyroid drugs. V usage is TRBV7-2 and J usage is TRBJ1-2; TRBD1 agrees at 10 bases. CDR3 DNA: TGTGCCAGCAGCCCCTTATGGACAGGGGGTAGCTATGGCTACACCTTC. Protein: CASSPLWTGGSYGYTF. The variable domain in full, with the rest retrieved from reference TRBV7-2 and TRBJ1-2, is GAGVSQSPSNKVTEKGKDVELRCDPISGHTALYWYRQSLGQGLEFLIYFQGNSAPDKSGLPSDRFSAERTGGSVSTLTIQRTQQEDSAVYLCASSPLWTGGSYGYTFGSGTRLTVV.